These 27 T cell receptor beta chains share one sample of origin, sequenced in a study of identifying expanded T cells in peripheral blood. Some clones are missing from TCRdb's copy, which holds only in-frame ones; the method was immunoSEQ multiplex PCR. The sample lists under 150,000 clones, approximately 88% occurring once. The sample comprised blood. Receptors were obtained from a person aged 18 to 69 in good health.

V is TRBV6-5 and J is TRBJ1-1; D uncertain. V lost 4 bases and J 2 bases, leaving 5 bases between the germline ends. CDR1 and CDR2 (germline): MNHEY, SVGAGI. The CDR3 is 12 amino acids. The CDR3: CASSSPNTEAFF. The CDR3 DNA is TGTGCCAGCAGTTCCCCAAACACTGAAGCTTTCTTT.

J is TRBJ2-7 and V is TRBV2; 7 nucleotides agree with TRBD1. The CDR3 extends over 13 amino acids. With V trimmed by 8 bases and J by 2 bases, 6 bases remained unmatched. CDR1 and CDR2 from the germline V gene are SNHLY and FYNNEI. The CDR3 coding sequence is TGTGCCAGCGTCCCCGGGACAGCCTACGAGCAGTACTTC. This sequence encodes CASVPGTAYEQYF.

The V and J genes are TRBV25-1 and TRBJ2-7; TRBD1 aligns across 9 bases. J gave up 6 bases and V 3 bases, and 9 bases lay outside the gene matches. Germline loops: CDR1 MGHDK, CDR2 SYGVNS. The CDR3 runs to 15 residues. The CDR3 DNA follows: TGTGCCAGCAGTGATCCCGGGACAGGGAATTCCGAGCAGTACTTC. Translation: CASSDPGTGNSEQYF.

The chain combines TRBV2 with TRBJ2-7; D possibly matches TRBD1 or TRBD2 (5 bases each). The CDR3 is made up of 14 amino acids. Germline loops: CDR1 SNHLY, CDR2 FYNNEI. Trimming took 7 bases from V and 2 from J, leaving 15 bases between them. The DNA for the CDR3 is TGTGCCAGCACAACCCGGGGCAACACCTACGAGCAGTACTTC. Translation gives CASTTRGNTYEQYF.

The rearrangement links TRBV27 to TRBJ1-2, with a weak D call TRBD1 (5 bases). Germline values: CDR1 MNHEY, CDR2 SMNVEV (reference sequence). V dropped 6 bases and J dropped 5 bases, with 22 bases sitting between them. This CDR3 is 16 amino acids long. In DNA, the CDR3 is TGTGCCAGCAGCCCCTTACAGGTCTTCTCCTCATATGGCTACACCTTC. Encoded protein: CASSPLQVFSSYGYTF.

This clone was observed at least ten times. The chain links TRBV11-2 to TRBJ1-1; 10 bases are shared with TRBD1. CDR3 length: 17 residues. Germline V gene lookup returns CDR1 SGHAT and CDR2 FQNNGV. V lost 1 base to trimming and J lost 5 bases; unmatched junction nucleotides: 10. The CDR3 nucleotides read TGTGCCAGCAGCTTAGTTGGTGGGGGACAGGGGACTACTGAAGCTTTCTTT. It encodes CASSLVGGGQGTTEAFF.

The chain employs TRBV4-3 and TRBJ1-5, with D hard to call. The germline V gene has CDR1 LGHNA and CDR2 YSLEER. The CDR3 is 14 residues long. V was cut by 0 bases and J by 9 bases, with 12 bases left in between. The CDR3 loop is CASSQEVRFGPQHF. For the CDR3, the DNA is TGCGCCAGCAGCCAAGAAGTTAGGTTTGGGCCCCAGCATTTT.

The chain combines TRBV27 with TRBJ1-6; D is uncertain. The V gene's germline CDR1 is MNHEY and CDR2 SMNVEV (reference sequence). V was pared by 3 bases and J by 5 bases, with 17 bases between. The CDR3 has 17 amino acids. The CDR3 here is CASSLGGPQINNSPLHF. The DNA for the CDR3 is TGTGCCAGCAGTTTGGGAGGCCCTCAGATTAATAATTCACCCCTCCACTTT.

This chain joins TRBV2 and TRBJ1-2, with D possibly being TRBD1 (5 bases). The CDR3 is 17 amino acids. Per the germline V gene, CDR1 is SNHLY and CDR2 is FYNNEI. Trimming took off 6 bases at V and 0 bases at J, with 20 bases between the two ends. CDR3 nucleotides: TGTGCCAGCAGGCAGGCCCCACAGGCTCTAACTAACTATGGCTACACCTTC. Translation gives CASRQAPQALTNYGYTF. Based on the CDR3 plus reference TRBV2 and TRBJ1-2, the full variable domain is EPEVTQTPSHQVTQMGQEVILRCVPISNHLYFYWYRQILGQKVEFLVSFYNNEISEKSEIFDDQFSVERPDGSNFTLKIRSTKLEDSAMYFCASRQAPQALTNYGYTFGSGTRLTVV.

This chain uses TRBV30 with TRBJ1-5; the D gene is possibly TRBD1 (5 bases). Germline CDR1 reads GTSNPN; CDR2 reads SVGIG (reference sequence). CDR3 size: 14 residues. The germline V and J ends were trimmed by 3 bases and 6 bases, with 15 bases remaining between them. The CDR3 DNA reads as TGTGCCTGGAGCGAGGGACTCTCGAGTCAGCCCCAGCATTTT. Amino acid sequence: CAWSEGLSSQPQHF.

The chain has TRBV7-2 and TRBJ1-1; D is perhaps TRBD1 (5 bases). The germline gives CDR1 SGHTA, CDR2 FQGNSA. CDR3 length: 14 amino acids. Between the trimmed V and J ends, which lost 1 base and 4 bases, there was a span of 10 bases. The CDR3 sequence: CASSLERGGTEAFF. Here the CDR3 DNA reads TGTGCCAGCAGCTTAGAAAGGGGTGGCACTGAAGCTTTCTTT.

This chain links TRBV11-2 with TRBJ2-3; no reliable D call. Per germline, CDR1 SGHAT and CDR2 FQNNGV. CDR3 length equals 13 residues. Trimming took off 5 bases at V and 4 bases at J, with 10 bases between the two ends. The CDR3 loop reads CASSPLVADTQYF. The CDR3 region has the DNA TGTGCCAGCAGCCCTTTGGTCGCAGATACGCAGTATTTT.

The V gene is TRBV27, the J gene TRBJ2-7; weak D call: TRBD1 (5 bases). The CDR3 is made up of 14 amino acids. Trimming pared 5 bases from V and 6 bases from J, leaving 17 bases between. The germline V gene has CDR1 MNHEY and CDR2 SMNVEV (reference sequence). As DNA, the CDR3 is TGTGCCAGCAGTAGTGGAACCAGGGTGGGCGAGCAGTACTTC. Its protein product is CASSSGTRVGEQYF.

The chain has TRBV7-9 and TRBJ1-4; no definite D call. V dropped 4 bases and J dropped 3 bases, with 6 bases sitting between them. The CDR3 covers 13 residues. Germline V lookup: CDR1 SEHNR, CDR2 FQNEAQ (reference sequence). CDR3 sequence reads: CASSSQPNEKLFF. The CDR3 region has the DNA TGTGCCAGCAGCTCCCAGCCTAATGAAAAACTGTTTTTT.

This chain joins TRBV4-1 and TRBJ2-7, with 7 positions matching TRBD1. Germline V gene sequence: CDR1 MGHRA, CDR2 YSYEKL. The CDR3 has 15 amino acids. V was clipped by 4 bases and J by 4 bases; unmatched bases: 10. Written as DNA, the CDR3 is TGCGCCAGCAGCCCAAAAGCCGGGACAGTGTACGAGCAGTACTTC. Residues: CASSPKAGTVYEQYF.

The rearrangement uses TRBV20-1 and TRBJ1-2; the match to TRBD1 covers 7 bases. Germline V lookup: CDR1 DFQATT, CDR2 SNEGSKA (reference sequence). CDR3 length: 11 residues. Trimming at V came to 5 bases and at J to 5 bases, leaving 2 bases not matched to a gene. CDR3 region: CSADRDYGYTF. For the CDR3, the DNA is TGCAGTGCTGACAGGGATTATGGCTACACCTTC.

The chain uses TRBV19 and TRBJ1-3, with TRBD1 matching over 9 bases. V was clipped by 8 bases and J by 8 bases; unmatched bases: 7. Germline values: CDR1 LNHDA, CDR2 SQIVND (reference sequence). The CDR3 runs to 13 residues. The CDR3 loop is CASQDRGADTIYF. In DNA form, the CDR3 reads TGTGCCAGTCAGGACAGGGGTGCGGACACCATATATTTT.

This clone appeared a few times. The chain joins TRBV2 to TRBJ1-5; no clear D. Germline CDR1 reads SNHLY; CDR2 reads FYNNEI. V shed 6 bases and J shed 0 bases, with 12 bases lying between them. This CDR3 is built from 15 residues. CDR3 in amino acids: CASRQEPSSNQPQHF. The CDR3 DNA reads TGTGCCAGCAGGCAGGAGCCCTCTAGCAATCAGCCCCAGCATTTT. Full variable domain (outside the CDR3, taken from reference TRBV2 and TRBJ1-5): EPEVTQTPSHQVTQMGQEVILRCVPISNHLYFYWYRQILGQKVEFLVSFYNNEISEKSEIFDDQFSVERPDGSNFTLKIRSTKLEDSAMYFCASRQEPSSNQPQHFGDGTRLSIL.

CDR3 in amino acids: CASSPGTVGSGANVLTF. The CDR3 nucleotides are TGTGCCAGCAGCCCCGGGACAGTAGGCTCTGGGGCCAACGTCCTGACTTTC. The rearrangement links TRBV25-1 to TRBJ2-6, with 7 bases matching TRBD1. Germline CDR1 is MGHDK and CDR2 is SYGVNS. This CDR3 spans 17 amino acids. Trimming at V came to 6 bases and at J to 0 bases, leaving 8 bases not matched to a gene.

This sequence joins TRBV7-2 and TRBJ1-1; weak D call: TRBD1 (6 bases). The germline V gene has CDR1 SGHTA and CDR2 FQGNSA. This CDR3 comprises 15 residues. The ends were cut back, 7 bases at V and 1 base at J, with 16 bases in the middle. CDR3 sequence reads: CASISHRAGNTEAFF. CDR3 DNA sequence: TGTGCCAGCATTTCCCACAGGGCGGGGAACACTGAAGCTTTCTTT.

This chain joins TRBV6-5 and TRBJ2-3; the D gene is possibly TRBD1 (6 bases). The V and J ends lost 0 bases and 6 bases respectively, with 13 bases between them. Germline loops: CDR1 MNHEY, CDR2 SVGAGI. The CDR3 loop spans 15 amino acids. CDR3 sequence: CASSYSFTGSDTQYF. In nucleotides, the CDR3 is TGTGCCAGCAGTTACTCGTTCACAGGGTCGGATACGCAGTATTTT.

V and J are TRBV7-2 and TRBJ1-2, with a weak D call TRBD1 (6 bases). V was shortened by 5 bases and J by 8 bases, with 12 bases between the two germline ends. CDR1 and CDR2 (germline): SGHTA, FQGNSA. This CDR3 contains 12 residues. CDR3 sequence (DNA): TGTGCCAGCAGCAGGGACATCGAAGGCTACACCTTC. As protein: CASSRDIEGYTF.

The V gene is TRBV28, the J gene TRBJ2-5; D is perhaps TRBD2 (7 bases). Germline values: CDR1 MDHEN, CDR2 SYDVKM. V was cut by 4 bases and J by 4 bases, with 19 bases left in between. This CDR3 region has 16 residues. CDR3 protein: CASSSLWRGGGETQYF. DNA of the CDR3: TGTGCCAGCAGTTCCCTCTGGAGGGGGGGCGGAGAGACCCAGTACTTC.

A few counts support this clone. The chain recombines TRBV6-1 with TRBJ2-6; the D gene is possibly TRBD1 (5 bases). Germline-derived CDR1 and CDR2 are MNHNS and SASEGT. The V end was cut by 6 bases, the J end by 4 bases, with 13 bases between. The CDR3 spans 15 residues. This CDR3 reads CASRNRTPGANVLTF. The CDR3 nucleotides are TGTGCCAGCAGGAACAGGACACCCGGGGCCAACGTCCTGACTTTC.

This chain links TRBV2 with TRBJ2-5; possible D gene TRBD2, 5 bases. This CDR3 comprises 16 residues. The germline gives CDR1 SNHLY, CDR2 FYNNEI. V dropped 0 bases and J dropped 1 base, with 12 bases sitting between them. CDR3 nucleotides: TGTGCCAGCAGTGAAGCGCGGGCCAGCTCCCAAGAGACCCAGTACTTC. Amino acid sequence: CASSEARASSQETQYF.

The chain uses TRBV11-2 and TRBJ1-5; tentatively, D is TRBD1 (6 bases). V lost 5 bases, J lost 9 bases, and 17 bases lay in between. Germline V CDR1 and CDR2: SGHAT, FQNNGV. The CDR3 has 14 residues. The CDR3 protein is CASSPGQTLGPQHF. The CDR3 region has the DNA TGTGCCAGCAGCCCCGGACAGACTCTGGGGCCCCAGCATTTT.

The chain carries TRBV7-6 and TRBJ1-1, with 11 bases aligning to TRBD1. Looked up from germline, CDR1 is SGHVS and CDR2 is FNYEAQ. J lost 0 bases, V lost 0 bases, and 9 bases had no gene match. The CDR3 runs to 19 residues. In DNA form, the CDR3 reads TGTGCCAGCAGCTTAGCTTCCGGGACAGGGGGTCGTATGAACACTGAAGCTTTCTTT. As protein: CASSLASGTGGRMNTEAFF.